The clone carrying this T cell receptor beta chain has more than one count but fewer than ten. As yet, its antigen is unknown. The source of the sample is a study of cytomegalovirus exposure and HLA in healthy donors. This PCR relied on a set of 60 Vbeta primers and 13 Jbeta primers. Sequencing was performed with immunoSEQ multiplex PCR; in TCRdb, only in-frame clones are kept and a portion is missing. The data contain about 88,000 clones, about 87% of them singletons. Broader study findings: Both high specificity and high sensitivity reportedly marked the classifier's diagnosis of cytomegalovirus status. Previously analyzed data showed that most TCR beta V segments were productive at a frequency of about 87% or about 30%. A later look showed TCR association rates differing by HLA locus, highest for DRB1 and lowest for HLA-C.

The germline V gene encodes CDR1 MDHEN and CDR2 SYDVKM. The CDR3 covers 14 residues. V was pared by 7 bases and J by 0 bases, with 3 bases of the junction left unmatched. The sequenced sample was PBMCs. The rearrangement links TRBV28 to TRBJ1-5; 7 bases line up with TRBD1. This sequence originates from a man aged 18 to 29 in good health and CMV-seronegative. CDR3 nucleotide sequence: TGTGCCAGCACAGGGGGGATTAGCAATCAGCCCCAGCATTTT. Amino acid sequence: CASTGGISNQPQHF.